Below are 25 T cell receptor beta chains sequenced from a single sample in a study of T-cell memory formation after mild COVID-19. TCRdb processed the 5' RACE reads anew with MiXCR; each CDR3 protein has one entry. The sample holds under 700,000 distinct CDR3 sequences; 20% are singletons and the top ten take approximately 12%. Sequencing was done on a sample of PBMCs or a T cell subset sorted from them (not recorded which). These receptors were taken from an adult woman who had mild COVID-19 (a few samples of this study predate the infection). Cell type and time point are not known.

This clonotype was detected only a few times. V usage is TRBV3-1 and J usage is TRBJ1-1, with D unclear. CDR1 is LGHDT and CDR2 is YNNKEL in the germline V gene (reference sequence). The CDR3 runs to 13 residues. Trimming shortened V by 1 base and J by 1 base, and 4 bases separated the two germline ends. The CDR3 loop is CASSQGENTEAFF. As DNA, the CDR3 is TGTGCCAGCAGCCAAGGGGAGAACACTGAAGCTTTCTTT.

This clonotype appeared once. The chain recombines TRBV9 with TRBJ1-2; D not resolved. V lost 4 bases and J lost 8, with 15 bases in between. The CDR3 has 13 residues. Germline values: CDR1 SGDLS, CDR2 YYNGEE. CDR3 coding DNA: TGTGCCAGCAGCCCGACGGTCTTTTGGGGCTACACCTTC. Translating gives CASSPTVFWGYTF.

The rearrangement uses TRBV11-2 and TRBJ2-1; 8 nucleotides agree with TRBD2. The CDR3 length is 16 residues. CDR1 is SGHAT and CDR2 is FQNNGV in the germline V gene. After removal of 5 bases from V and 7 bases from J, the junction contained 13 bases not matched to a gene. CDR3 amino acids: CASSPGNSGTRNEQFF. CDR3 nucleotide sequence: TGTGCCAGCAGCCCAGGAAATAGCGGGACACGTAATGAGCAGTTCTTC. Full variable domain (remainder filled in from reference TRBV11-2 and TRBJ2-1): EAGVAQSPRYKIIEKRQSVAFWCNPISGHATLYWYQQILGQGPKLLIQFQNNGVVDDSQLPKDRFSAERLKGVDSTLKIQPAKLEDSAVYLCASSPGNSGTRNEQFFGPGTRLTVL.

This clonotype has a handful of counts. An end of the junction does not agree with germline; a read error may underlie this. The chain links TRBV20-1 to TRBJ1-3, with a possible D match to TRBD1 (5 bases). Germline assignment: CDR1 DFQATT and CDR2 SNEGSKA (reference sequence). The CDR3 is 13 amino acids. The CDR3 DNA reads TGCAGTGCTGGAGACAGCTCTGGAAACACCATATATTTT. Protein sequence: CSAGDSSGNTIYF.

This clonotype was counted a single time. The rearrangement links TRBV7-6 to TRBJ2-7; D may be TRBD1 or TRBD2 (5 bases each). CDR1 and CDR2 (germline): SGHVS, FNYEAQ. Between the trimmed V and J ends, which lost 2 bases and 5 bases, there was a span of 19 bases. The CDR3 is 16 residues long. In nucleotides, the CDR3 is TGTGCCAGCAGCTTATTTGGGGGTGGAGGTATAGACGAGCAGTACTTC. This gives the protein CASSLFGGGGIDEQYF.

This clonotype was recorded at least ten times. The gene calls are TRBV5-1 and TRBJ2-7; 8 bases align to TRBD1. The CDR3 runs to 14 residues. The V gene's germline CDR1 is SGHRS and CDR2 YFSETQ. The V gene end was trimmed by 2 bases and the J gene end by 5 bases; junction bases not matched to a gene: 6. The CDR3 DNA reads as TGCGCCAGCAGCTTACAGGGGGTGGGCCACGAGCAGTACTTC. Translated: CASSLQGVGHEQYF.

This clonotype has only a few counts. This rearrangement joins TRBV6-5 to TRBJ2-5; TRBD2 aligns across 9 bases. The germline V gene encodes CDR1 MNHEY and CDR2 SVGAGI. The CDR3 runs 15 residues. J gave up 5 bases and V 5 bases, and 9 bases lay outside the gene matches. The CDR3 sequence is CASSRLAVSLETQYF. In nucleotides, the CDR3 is TGTGCCAGCAGTCGACTAGCGGTGTCGTTGGAGACCCAGTACTTC.

The chain is built from TRBV6-5 and TRBJ1-2, with 7 bases aligning to TRBD1. The CDR3 has 15 amino acids. From germline, CDR1 is MNHEY and CDR2 SVGAGI. V shed 2 bases and J 8 bases; nucleotides not matched to a gene: 11. The CDR3 DNA is TGTGCCAGCAGTTACCTAGGGGGCAGGGGAATAGGCTACACCTTC. It specifies CASSYLGGRGIGYTF.

In this sample, this clonotype turned up a few times. V and J are TRBV30 and TRBJ1-2; unclear D gene. The V and J ends lost 3 bases and 5 bases respectively, with 13 bases between them. The CDR3 runs to 13 residues. Germline assignment: CDR1 GTSNPN and CDR2 SVGIG (reference sequence). CDR3 protein: CAWSPGVGYGYTF. The CDR3, as DNA: TGTGCCTGGAGCCCCGGAGTGGGGTATGGCTACACCTTC.

This clonotype was recorded only once. The chain couples TRBV5-5 to TRBJ1-1, with 7 bases that match TRBD1. This CDR3 spans 14 amino acids. After removal of 3 bases from V and 5 bases from J, the junction contained 7 bases not matched to a gene. The V gene's germline CDR1 is SGHKS and CDR2 YYEKEE (reference sequence). This CDR3 reads CASSWQGDGTEAFF. The CDR3 DNA reads as TGTGCCAGCAGCTGGCAGGGGGACGGGACTGAAGCTTTCTTT.

This clonotype has just a few counts. V usage is TRBV7-2 and J usage is TRBJ1-5; D is ambiguous. The length of the CDR3 is 14 residues. Trimming pared 3 bases from V and 6 bases from J, leaving 12 bases between. CDR1 and CDR2 (germline): SGHTA, FQGNSA. CDR3 nucleotide sequence: TGTGCCAGCAGCTTCGGGGTTGCCGGTCAGCCCCAGCATTTT. It codes for CASSFGVAGQPQHF.

This rearrangement joins TRBV2 to TRBJ1-2; 7 nucleotides line up with TRBD1. This CDR3 spans 14 amino acids. Germline values: CDR1 SNHLY, CDR2 FYNNEI. Germline trimming cut 6 bases from V and 1 base from J; bases unmatched to any gene: 5. The CDR3 nucleotides are TGTGCCAGCAGCCAGACAGGGTTTAACTATGGCTACACCTTC. Translating it yields CASSQTGFNYGYTF.

The chain joins TRBV7-6 to TRBJ2-2; TRBD2 is a possible D gene (6 bases). CDR3 length equals 18 residues. Per the germline V gene, CDR1 is SGHVS and CDR2 is FNYEAQ. Trimming took 5 bases from V and 0 from J, leaving 19 bases between them. Written as DNA, the CDR3 is TGTGCCAGCAGCCCCGAGCCGCGGGGCACATCGAACACCGGGGAGCTGTTTTTT. It specifies CASSPEPRGTSNTGELFF. The full variable domain, its missing parts supplied by reference TRBV7-6 and TRBJ2-2, is GAGVSQSPRYKVTKRGQDVALRCDPISGHVSLYWYRQALGQGPEFLTYFNYEAQQDKSGLPNDRFSAERPEGSISTLTIQRTEQRDSAMYRCASSPEPRGTSNTGELFFGEGSRLTVL.

This chain connects TRBV24-1 to TRBJ1-2, with D uncertain. The CDR3 runs to 14 residues. Germline V CDR1 and CDR2: KGHDR, SFDVKD. V was clipped by 4 bases and J by 4 bases, with 12 bases between them. This CDR3 is CATSDRGMGYGYTF. CDR3 in DNA: TGTGCCACCAGTGACCGGGGTATGGGCTATGGCTACACCTTC.

This clonotype was detected a few times. The chain is built from TRBV5-1 and TRBJ2-1; 11 bases are shared with TRBD2. The CDR3 runs to 16 residues. CDR1 and CDR2 from the germline V gene are SGHRS and YFSETQ. The V and J ends lost 3 bases and 4 bases, in that order; junction bases with no gene match: 6. The CDR3 loop reads CASSSGTSGIYNEQFF. The CDR3 DNA sequence: TGCGCCAGCAGCTCCGGGACTAGCGGAATTTACAATGAGCAGTTCTTC.

The chain carries TRBV7-9 and TRBJ2-5, with D perhaps assigned TRBD1 or TRBD2 (5 bases each). The CDR3 runs to 14 residues. In germline, CDR1 is SEHNR, CDR2 FQNEAQ (reference sequence). V was clipped by 1 base and J by 4 bases, with 10 bases between them. The CDR3 region has the DNA TGTGCCAGCAGCTTAGTCGGGGACGGAGAGACCCAGTACTTC. The encoded protein is CASSLVGDGETQYF.

There are a few counts of this clonotype. V is TRBV28 and J is TRBJ2-1; 11 positions match TRBD1. Germline CDR1 reads MDHEN; CDR2 reads SYDVKM. This CDR3 spans 15 amino acids. Unmatched junction bases numbered 8, after V lost 6 bases and J lost 7 bases. CDR3 DNA sequence: TGTGCCAGCAGCCCCCGGGACAGGGGGTGGAATGAGCAGTTCTTC. This translates into CASSPRDRGWNEQFF.

This clonotype showed up just a few times. The chain combines TRBV15 with TRBJ2-3, with 8 bases matching TRBD2. J was trimmed by 6 bases and V by 3 bases; bases with no gene match: 14. The length of the CDR3 is 17 residues. The germline V gene encodes CDR1 LNHNV and CDR2 YYDKDF (reference sequence). Here the CDR3 reads CATSSATQDGRADTQYF. For the CDR3, the DNA is TGTGCCACCAGCAGCGCAACCCAAGACGGGAGGGCTGATACGCAGTATTTT.

This clonotype was observed a few times. The chain recombines TRBV2 with TRBJ2-1; D is tentatively TRBD1 or TRBD2 (5 bases each). CDR3 size: 13 residues. Germline-derived CDR1 and CDR2 are SNHLY and FYNNEI. The ends were cut back, 6 bases at V and 1 base at J, with 7 bases in the middle. This CDR3 reads CASRGESYNEQFF. In nucleotides, the CDR3 is TGTGCCAGCAGAGGGGAGTCCTACAATGAGCAGTTCTTC.

The rearrangement links TRBV9 to TRBJ2-2, with a weak D call TRBD1 (5 bases). The CDR3 sequence is 15 residues long. Germline CDR1 and CDR2: SGDLS and YYNGEE. V lost 3 bases to trimming and J lost 4 bases, with 13 bases between them. The DNA for the CDR3 is TGTGCCAGCAGCGCCTTAGGGGTCGGCACCGGGGAGCTGTTTTTT. It specifies CASSALGVGTGELFF.

This clonotype occurred many times. This rearrangement joins TRBV24-1 to TRBJ2-2; D possibly matches TRBD1 or TRBD2 (5 bases each). Germline V lookup: CDR1 KGHDR, CDR2 SFDVKD. The CDR3 sequence is 14 residues long. V was trimmed by 5 bases and J by 3 bases, leaving 9 bases between them. In nucleotides, the CDR3 is TGTGCCACCAGTGGACAGAGGGACACCGGGGAGCTGTTTTTT. This encodes CATSGQRDTGELFF.

The chain couples TRBV27 to TRBJ2-7; 11 bases fit TRBD1. Germline-derived CDR1 and CDR2 are MNHEY and SMNVEV (reference sequence). With V trimmed by 5 bases and J by 6 bases, 9 bases remained unmatched. This CDR3 has 15 amino acids. The CDR3 DNA reads as TGTGCCAGCAGTCCATCTTCCGGGACAGGGGGCGAGCAGTACTTC. Translation gives CASSPSSGTGGEQYF.

V gene TRBV9 combines with J gene TRBJ2-2, with D perhaps TRBD1 (6 bases). V was cut by 1 base and J by 3 bases, with 10 bases left in between. The CDR3 is 15 amino acids. Germline V gives CDR1 SGDLS, CDR2 YYNGEE. The CDR3 DNA reads TGTGCCAGCAGCGTATACAGGGATCACACCGGGGAGCTGTTTTTT. It translates to CASSVYRDHTGELFF.

As DNA, the CDR3 is TGTGCCACTAGCGGGAGAAGAGAGGATACGCAGTATTTT. Its translation: CATSGRREDTQYF. The J gene is TRBJ2-3, the V gene TRBV7-2; TRBD2 matches at 10 bases. This CDR3 is 13 amino acids long. Germline loops: CDR1 SGHTA, CDR2 FQGNSA. V lost 10 bases, J lost 6 bases, and 7 bases stayed unmatched.

This rearrangement joins TRBV20-1 to TRBJ1-5, with no clear D. The CDR3 is 12 amino acids. Germline values: CDR1 DFQATT, CDR2 SNEGSKA (reference sequence). Trimming cost V 3 bases and J 4 bases, with 7 bases left between them. The chain's CDR3 is CSASEPNQPQHF. The CDR3 bases are TGCAGTGCTAGTGAACCTAATCAGCCCCAGCATTTT.